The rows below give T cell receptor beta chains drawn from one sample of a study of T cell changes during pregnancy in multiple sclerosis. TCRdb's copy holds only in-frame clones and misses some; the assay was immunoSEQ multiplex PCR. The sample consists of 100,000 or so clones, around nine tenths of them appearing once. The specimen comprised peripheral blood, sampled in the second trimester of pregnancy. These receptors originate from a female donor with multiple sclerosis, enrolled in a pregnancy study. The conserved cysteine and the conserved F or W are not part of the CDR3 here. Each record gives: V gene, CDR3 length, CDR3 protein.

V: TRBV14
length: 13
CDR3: ASSQDDGEVYGYT

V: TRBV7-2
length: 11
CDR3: ASSFSSPETQY

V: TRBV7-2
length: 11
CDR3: ASSLQANYGYT

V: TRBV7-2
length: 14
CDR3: ASSLDFRRQGYEQY

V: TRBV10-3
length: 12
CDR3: AIGPGGMNTEAF

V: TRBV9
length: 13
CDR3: ASSRGQRSDNEQF

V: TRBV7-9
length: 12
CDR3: ASSTGGINYGYT

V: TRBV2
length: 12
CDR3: ASSERTGGLEQY

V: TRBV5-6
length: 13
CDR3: ASSFNSGSGNTIY

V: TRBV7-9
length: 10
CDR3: ASRSGYTEAF

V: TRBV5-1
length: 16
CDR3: ASSLGGTSGFEADEQF

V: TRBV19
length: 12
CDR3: ASSISGSVNEQF

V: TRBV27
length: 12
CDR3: ASKTGGANEKLF

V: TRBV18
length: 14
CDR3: ASSPRGTSGSGEQF

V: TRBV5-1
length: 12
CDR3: ASSIGTGAETQY

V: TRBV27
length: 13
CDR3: ASSSSGSSYNEQF

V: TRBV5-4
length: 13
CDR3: ASSFRQGLSGELF

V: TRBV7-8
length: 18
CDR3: ASSLESYGLVGGNGNTIY

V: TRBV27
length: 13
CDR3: ASITGGPGNTEAF

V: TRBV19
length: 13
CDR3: ASSISGQAAYEQY

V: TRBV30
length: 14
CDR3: AWSVLGGADGNTIY

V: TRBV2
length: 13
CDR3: ASSDGGQGLNEQF

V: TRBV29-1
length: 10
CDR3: SAGLSNTEAF

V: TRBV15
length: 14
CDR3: ATSPDRPVLNTEAF

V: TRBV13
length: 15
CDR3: ASSLGLTGQGADGYT

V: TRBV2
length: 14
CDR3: ASQSRLLAVAYEQY

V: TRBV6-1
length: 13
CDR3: ASRSGQVSTYEQY

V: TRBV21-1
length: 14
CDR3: ASSKPQVSSYNEQF

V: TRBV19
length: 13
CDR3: ASKTGQGAHNGYT

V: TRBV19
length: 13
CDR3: ASSGYGTGEDEAF

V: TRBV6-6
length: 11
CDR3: ASSYPQGLGAF

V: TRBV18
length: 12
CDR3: ASSPPQDTDTQY

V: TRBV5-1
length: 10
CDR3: ASSPPAGELF

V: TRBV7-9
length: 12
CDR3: ASSLGMAEETQY

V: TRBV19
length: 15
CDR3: ASSIRDRGRLDTEAF

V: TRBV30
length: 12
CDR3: AWNRRSTNEKLF

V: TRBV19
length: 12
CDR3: ASRTGGQGYGYT

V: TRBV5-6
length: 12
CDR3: ASSPGTGAPPQH

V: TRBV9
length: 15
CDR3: ASSSEVGGRTGNTIY

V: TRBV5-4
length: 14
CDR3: ASSMGQGVANYGYT

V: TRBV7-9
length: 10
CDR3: ASSPGNYGYT

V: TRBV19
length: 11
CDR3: ASSKQGRDTQY

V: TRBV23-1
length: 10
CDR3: ASSQKGAEAF

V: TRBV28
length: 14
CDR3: ASTNPGTGLNQPQH

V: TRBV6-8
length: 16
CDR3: ASSPPLADKKTTYEQY

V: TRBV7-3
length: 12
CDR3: ATSQGAGRPELF

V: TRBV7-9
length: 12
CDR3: ASSAWDSYYEQY

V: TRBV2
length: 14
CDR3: ASSEARTRNAGELF

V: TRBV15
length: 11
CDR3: ATCRDISEKLF

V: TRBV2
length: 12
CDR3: ASSLLSSYNEQF

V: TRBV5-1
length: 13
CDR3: ASGRGDGSSYEQY

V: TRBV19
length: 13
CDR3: ASSPGQAFTDTQY

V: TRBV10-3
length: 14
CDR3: AISDPAGGRFYEQY